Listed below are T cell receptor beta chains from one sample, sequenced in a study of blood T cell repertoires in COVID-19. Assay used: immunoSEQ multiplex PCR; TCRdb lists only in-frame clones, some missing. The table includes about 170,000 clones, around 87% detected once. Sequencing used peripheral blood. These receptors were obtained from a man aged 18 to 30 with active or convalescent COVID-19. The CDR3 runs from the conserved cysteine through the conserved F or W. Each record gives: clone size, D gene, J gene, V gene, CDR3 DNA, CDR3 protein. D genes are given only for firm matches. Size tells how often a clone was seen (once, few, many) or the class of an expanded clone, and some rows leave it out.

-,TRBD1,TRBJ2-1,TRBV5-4,TGTGCCAGCAGCTCTCCGGGACAGGGAGGGAATGAGCAGTTCTTC,CASSSPGQGGNEQFF
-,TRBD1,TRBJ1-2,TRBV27,TGTGCCAGCAGTACCCGGGACAGGGGAGGTGGCTACACCTTC,CASSTRDRGGGYTF
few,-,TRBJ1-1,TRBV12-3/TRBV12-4,TGTGCCAGCAGTTTTCCGGGGAACACTGAAGCTTTCTTT,CASSFPGNTEAFF
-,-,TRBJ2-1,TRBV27,TGTGCCAGCAGTTTTGAGGGAGTGGTTTTAAGTGAGCAGTTCTTC,CASSFEGVVLSEQFF
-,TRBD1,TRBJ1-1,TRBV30,TGTGCCTGGATGCATAACACAGGGGGGAGACTCGAAGCTTTCTTT,CAWMHNTGGRLEAFF
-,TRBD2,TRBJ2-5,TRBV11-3,TGTGCCAGCGACTCCGGGACTAGCGGGAGGGAGACCCAGTACTTC,CASDSGTSGRETQYF
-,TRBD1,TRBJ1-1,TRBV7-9,TGTGCCAGCAGCCAACTCCTAGGGGGCGGGACGAACACTGAAGCTTTCTTT,CASSQLLGGGTNTEAFF
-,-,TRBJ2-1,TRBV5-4,TGTGCCAGCAGCTTGCGCCTAGCCTACAATGAGCAGTTCTTC,CASSLRLAYNEQFF
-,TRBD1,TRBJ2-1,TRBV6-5,TGTGCCAGCAAAGGGACAGGGTTTGCGAATGAGCAGTTCTTC,CASKGTGFANEQFF
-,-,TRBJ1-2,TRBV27,TGTGCCAGCAGTTTATGGAGCCGGGATGCTAACTATGGCTACACCTTC,CASSLWSRDANYGYTF
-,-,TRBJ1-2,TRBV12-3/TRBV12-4,TGTGCCAGCAGTTTTAGCGCTAACTATGGCTACACCTTC,CASSFSANYGYTF
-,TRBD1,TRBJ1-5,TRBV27,TGTGCCAGCAGTTTGGCGGGACAGGAGAATCAGCCCCAGCATTTT,CASSLAGQENQPQHF
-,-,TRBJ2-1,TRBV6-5,TGTGCCAGCAGTTACGGGGCGGGATGGGTGCAGTTCTTC,CASSYGAGWVQFF
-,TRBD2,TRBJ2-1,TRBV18,TGTGCCAGCTCACCTCCGGGGGGGCTAAGATACAATGAGCAGTTCTTC,CASSPPGGLRYNEQFF
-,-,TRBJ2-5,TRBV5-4,TGTGCCAGCAGCTTGCGGGGGGCTCGGGAGACCCAGTACTTC,CASSLRGARETQYF
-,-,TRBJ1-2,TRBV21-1,TGTGCCAGCAGCAAATATGGTCTCCACAGGGGGCGGGACTATGGCTACACCTTC,CASSKYGLHRGRDYGYTF
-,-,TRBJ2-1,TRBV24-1,TGTGCCACCAGTCTAAGGGAGCAGCAGTTCTTC,CATSLREQQFF
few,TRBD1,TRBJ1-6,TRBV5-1,TGCGCCAGCAGCTTGGGATGGGACAGAAATTCACCCCTCCACTTT,CASSLGWDRNSPLHF
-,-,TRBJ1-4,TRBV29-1,TGCAGCGCCGATTCGGGTAATGAAAAACTGTTTTTT,CSADSGNEKLFF
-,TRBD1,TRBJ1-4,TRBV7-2,TGTGCCAGCAGCGCCTGGGACAGGGGAGGGGAAAAACTGTTTTTT,CASSAWDRGGEKLFF
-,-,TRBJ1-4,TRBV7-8,TGTGCCAGCAGCTTCCCGGACACGAAAAATGAAAAACTGTTTTTT,CASSFPDTKNEKLFF
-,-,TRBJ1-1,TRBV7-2,TGTGCCAGCAGCTTAGGTTTAGTGGTCGGGGGGAGGACTGAAGCTTTCTTT,CASSLGLVVGGRTEAFF
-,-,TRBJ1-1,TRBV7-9,TGTGCCAGCAGCCTCTCGGACACTGAAGCTTTCTTT,CASSLSDTEAFF
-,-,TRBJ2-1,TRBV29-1,TGCAGCGTTGTCCGGGGGGCAAATGAGCAGTTCTTC,CSVVRGANEQFF
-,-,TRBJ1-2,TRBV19,TGTGCCAGTAGTATACTCCAAACAGGCGCGTGGGGCTATGGCTACACCTTC,CASSILQTGAWGYGYTF
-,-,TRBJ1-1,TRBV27,TGTGCCAGCAGTTTGTCTGGGGCGTTGAACACTGAAGCTTTCTTT,CASSLSGALNTEAFF
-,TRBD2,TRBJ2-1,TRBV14,TGTGCCAGCAGCCCATTAGCGGGAGGGCCTTACAATGAGCAGTTCTTC,CASSPLAGGPYNEQFF